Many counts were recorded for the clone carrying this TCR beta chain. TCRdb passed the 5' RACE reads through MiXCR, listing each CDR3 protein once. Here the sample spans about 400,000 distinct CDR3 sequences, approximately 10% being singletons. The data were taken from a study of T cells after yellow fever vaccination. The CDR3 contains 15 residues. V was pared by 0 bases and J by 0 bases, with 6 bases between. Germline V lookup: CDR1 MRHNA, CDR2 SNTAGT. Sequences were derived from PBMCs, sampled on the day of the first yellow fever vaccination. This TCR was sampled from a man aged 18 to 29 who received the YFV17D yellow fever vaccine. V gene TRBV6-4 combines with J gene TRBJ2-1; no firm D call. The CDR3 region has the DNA TGTGCCAGCAGTGACTCAGGGCGCTCCTACAATGAGCAGTTCTTC. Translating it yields CASSDSGRSYNEQFF.